This T cell receptor (beta chain) was recovered during a study of blood T cell repertoires in COVID-19. Across the whole study: From the United States, Italy and Spain came samples of acute and convalescent COVID-19. Sample material is recorded as cDNA or gDNA derived from T cells, B-cell-depleted T cells, or PBMCs.

Under the authors' procedure: Scientists estimated how many nucleated cells there were by amplifying reference gene primers. Measured with immunoSEQ multiplex PCR; TCRdb has only the in-frame clones, and not every one. V, J and clone size derive from that table, while D and trimming were established from the DNA sequence. Of hundreds of thousands of clones listed, under 90% are singletons. The germline V gene encodes CDR1 SGHTA and CDR2 FQGNSA. The CDR3 runs to 13 residues. The J segment lost 8 bases and the V segment lost 9 bases, leaving 7 bases of the junction unmatched. This TCR derives from a woman aged 45-60 years who had recovered from COVID-19. The genes are TRBV7-2 and TRBJ2-1; 10 bases fit TRBD2. Sequenced input: peripheral blood. CDR3 sequence reads: CASGTSDKDEQFF. The CDR3 DNA reads TGTGCCAGTGGGACTAGCGATAAAGATGAGCAGTTCTTC.